This is a list of T cell receptor beta chains from one sample in a study of blood T cell repertoires in COVID-19. Produced via immunoSEQ multiplex PCR; TCRdb's table is partial and in-frame only. The top ten clones hold about 5.1% of a sample with approximately 71,000 clones, 90% of them seen once. The sequenced sample consisted of peripheral blood. All receptors derive from a woman aged 18-29 years with acute or convalescent COVID-19. Both conserved end residues are part of each CDR3. A D gene is named only where the DNA matches it firmly. Clone size is not always given. Where it is, it says once, few, many or a class for expanded clones.

>TRBJ2-1|-|TRBV11-2|-
TGTGCCAGCAGCCAACTACAGGGTATCGATGAGCAGTTCTTC
CASSQLQGIDEQFF
>TRBJ1-1|-|TRBV28|-
TGTGCCAGCAAACCAGGCGTTAACACTGAAGCTTTCTTT
CASKPGVNTEAFF
>TRBJ2-1|TRBD2|TRBV7-6|-
TGTGCCAGCAGTTCAACGTGGGGAGGGCTCAATGAGCAGTTCTTC
CASSSTWGGLNEQFF
>TRBJ2-7|TRBD1|TRBV27|-
TGTGCCAGCAGTCGGACAGGGGGCGCGTACGAGCAGTACTTC
CASSRTGGAYEQYF
>TRBJ2-7|TRBD2|TRBV7-9|-
TGTGCCAGCAGCCCCCCAGGACTAGCGGGTTCCTACGAGCAGTACTTC
CASSPPGLAGSYEQYF
>TRBJ1-4|-|TRBV7-8|-
TGTGCCAGCAGCTTAGCGCCGGTGGGGGGAAAAAATGAAAAACTGTTTTTT
CASSLAPVGGKNEKLFF
>TRBJ2-5|TRBD2|TRBV4-2|-
TGTGCCAGCAGCCAAGAGCGGGGGGGCCAAGAGACCCAGTACTTC
CASSQERGGQETQYF
>TRBJ2-1|TRBD2|TRBV15|-
TGTGCCACCAGCAGAGATCTAGCGGGGGCCTCCTACAATGAGCAGTTCTTC
CATSRDLAGASYNEQFF
>TRBJ2-1|-|TRBV5-1|once
TGCGCCAGCAGCCCAAGAACAGGGAGCAACAATGAGCAGTTCTTC
CASSPRTGSNNEQFF
>TRBJ2-3|-|TRBV7-2|-
TGTGCCAGCAGCTTAGTATCGTCGCGAGCAGATACGCAGTATTTT
CASSLVSSRADTQYF
>TRBJ2-5|-|TRBV5-1|-
TGCGCCAGCAGCTTGCAGGGCCTCCAAGAGACCCAGTACTTC
CASSLQGLQETQYF
>TRBJ2-3|TRBD2|TRBV18|-
TGTGCCAGCTCCCACAGCGGGGTTAGCACAGATACGCAGTATTTT
CASSHSGVSTDTQYF
>TRBJ2-3|-|TRBV11-2|-
TGTGCCAGCAGCTTCACAGGGGGGGGAGATACGCAGTATTTT
CASSFTGGGDTQYF
>TRBJ1-2|-|TRBV6-1|-
TGTGCCAGCAGTGAATTTTTCGGGACAAATGGCTACACCTTC
CASSEFFGTNGYTF
>TRBJ1-2|TRBD1|TRBV10-2|-
TGCGCCAGCAGGACAGGGGGCTGGTATGGCTACACCTTC
CASRTGGWYGYTF
>TRBJ1-5|TRBD1|TRBV19|-
TGTGCCAGTAGCACATGGGGCAGGGGGTTTCAGCCCCAGCATTTT
CASSTWGRGFQPQHF